Reported below is one TCR beta chain. What it recognizes is unknown. Roughly 10^5 TCR templates were assayed per sample. TCRdb's copy holds only in-frame clones and misses some; the assay was immunoSEQ multiplex PCR. Of tens of thousands of clones detected, approximately 93% appear once; the ten largest clones hold 5% to 7%. This record comes from a study of siplizumab effects on memory and regulatory T cells. CDR3 size: 16 residues. Germline V CDR1 and CDR2: LNHNV, YYDKDF (reference sequence). With 3 bases removed from V and 0 bases from J, the gap between germline ends came to 11 bases. Points from the study as a whole: The alloreactive clones that mapped to unstimulated subsets made up only a minor fraction.

The sequence derives from a human donor in good health. The gene calls are TRBV15 and TRBJ2-2, with D possibly being TRBD1 or TRBD2 (5 bases each). The sequencing input was CD8+ T cells sorted from blood. In DNA, the CDR3 is TGTGCCACCAGCAGTAGTCAGGGACCGAACACCGGGGAGCTGTTTTTT. Amino acid sequence: CATSSSQGPNTGELFF.